This entry lists 16 T cell receptor beta chains sequenced from one sample in a study of technical replicates of blood from a handful of donors. TCRdb's table, derived via immunoSEQ multiplex PCR, lists solely in-frame clones and lacks some. The data contain about 88,000 clones, around 95% of them singletons. Sequencing was performed on T cells isolated from PBMCs. These receptors originate from a human donor in good health.

The rearrangement joins TRBV29-1 to TRBJ2-1; a possible D gene is TRBD2 (5 bases). CDR1 is SQVTM and CDR2 is ANQGSEA in the germline V gene. The CDR3 sequence is 13 residues long. Trimming left V 6 bases short and J 5 bases short, with 14 bases between. CDR3 in DNA: TGCAGCGTCGTCAGGAGGAGTGACAATGAGCAGTTCTTC. It is translated as CSVVRRSDNEQFF.

CDR3 bases: TGTGCCAGCAGCTTTTCTAGCGGCTTATACAATGAGCAGTTCTTC. This gives the protein CASSFSSGLYNEQFF. The V and J genes are TRBV7-3 and TRBJ2-1; 7 nucleotides match TRBD2. V lost 3 bases, J lost 4 bases, and 6 bases stayed unmatched. The germline V gene encodes CDR1 SGHTA and CDR2 FQGTGA. CDR3 length equals 15 residues.

This clone was observed a single time. The J gene is TRBJ1-4, the V gene TRBV27; perhaps TRBD1 as D (5 bases). Germline-derived CDR1 and CDR2 are MNHEY and SMNVEV (reference sequence). V was shortened by 6 bases and J by 7 bases, with 12 bases between the two germline ends. The CDR3 spans 13 residues. The chain's CDR3 is CASREGLSEKLFF. As DNA, the CDR3 is TGTGCCAGCAGAGAGGGACTTAGTGAAAAACTGTTTTTT.

The chain joins TRBV19 to TRBJ2-1, with 8 positions matching TRBD2. The CDR3 loop spans 15 amino acids. J gave up 0 bases and V 4 bases, and 2 bases lay outside the gene matches. Per germline, CDR1 LNHDA and CDR2 SQIVND (reference sequence). The CDR3 DNA sequence: TGTGCCAGTAGTAACAGCGGGAGCTCCTACAATGAGCAGTTCTTC. It specifies CASSNSGSSYNEQFF.

The V call is TRBV9, the J call TRBJ1-1; no clear D. V lost 4 bases, J lost 4 bases, and 14 bases lay in between. Germline CDR1 SGDLS, CDR2 YYNGEE. CDR3 length: 14 residues. The CDR3 nucleotides read TGTGCCAGCAGCCTTTATAAGAGGCCCACTGAAGCTTTCTTT. Encoded protein: CASSLYKRPTEAFF. Variable domain in full (rest from reference TRBV9 and TRBJ1-1): DSGVTQTPKHLITATGQRVTLRCSPRSGDLSVYWYQQSLDQGLQFLIQYYNGEERAKGNILERFSAQQFPDLHSELNLSSLELGDSALYFCASSLYKRPTEAFFGQGTRLTVV.

With regard to this clone: Other DNA sequences in this sample translate to the same CDR3. This rearrangement joins TRBV29-1 to TRBJ2-3; D ambiguous. This CDR3 is built from 12 residues. Looked up from germline, CDR1 is SQVTM and CDR2 is ANQGSEA. V was pared by 4 bases and J by 1 base, with 6 bases between. The CDR3 sequence is CSVGARTDTQYF. CDR3 nucleotides: TGCAGCGTTGGGGCCCGCACAGATACGCAGTATTTT.

The chain employs TRBV6-5 and TRBJ2-7; 10 positions agree with TRBD1. The length of the CDR3 is 14 residues. Germline values: CDR1 MNHEY, CDR2 SVGAGI. V lost 0 bases to trimming and J lost 4 bases; unmatched junction nucleotides: 0. The CDR3 spells CASSYSDRGYEQYF. The CDR3 bases are TGTGCCAGCAGTTACTCGGACAGGGGGTACGAGCAGTACTTC.

This chain uses TRBV2 with TRBJ2-3; D gene ambiguous. CDR1 and CDR2 (germline): SNHLY, FYNNEI. Trimming stripped 3 bases from V and 2 bases from J, with 6 bases between. The CDR3 runs to 13 residues. The CDR3 DNA sequence: TGTGCCAGCAGTGACACCTACACAGATACGCAGTATTTT. It encodes CASSDTYTDTQYF.

This clone turned up a few times. The chain couples TRBV4-2 to TRBJ1-2, with D possibly TRBD1 on 6 matching bases. The CDR3 covers 14 residues. Trimming took off 1 base at V and 13 bases at J, with 19 bases between the two ends. Germline CDR1 is LGHNA and CDR2 is YNFKEQ. The CDR3 DNA is TGTGCCAGCAGCCAAGCACAGGACAGACACTTCTTCACCTTC. This translates into CASSQAQDRHFFTF.

This chain uses TRBV4-3 with TRBJ2-7; D uncertain. V gave up 0 bases and J gave up 4 bases, with 7 bases separating them. The CDR3 runs to 13 residues. Germline V gene lookup returns CDR1 LGHNA and CDR2 YSLEER. DNA of the CDR3: TGCGCCAGCAGCCAAGAAAGAGGTTACGAGCAGTACTTC. This codes for CASSQERGYEQYF.

This chain's CDR3 is CASSAGTGHYGYTF. The CDR3 DNA is TGTGCCAGCAGTGCCGGGACAGGGCACTATGGCTACACCTTC. The chain uses TRBV9 and TRBJ1-2, with 9 bases lining up with TRBD1. This CDR3 has 14 amino acids. V trimming: 5 bases; J trimming: 3 bases; junction bases outside the gene matches: 5. The germline CDR1 and CDR2 sequences are SGDLS and YYNGEE.

This clone was recorded only once. CDR3 sequence (DNA): TGTGCCAGCAGATTCCAGGGTGGTGGGGCCAACGTCCTGACTTTC. Amino acid sequence: CASRFQGGGANVLTF. The V gene is TRBV5-6, the J gene TRBJ2-6; tentatively, D is TRBD1 (5 bases). CDR1 SGHDT and CDR2 YYEEEE come from the germline V gene. The CDR3 runs 15 residues. V shed 5 bases and J shed 3 bases, with 12 bases lying between them.

V is TRBV29-1 and J is TRBJ1-2, with 11 bases fitting TRBD1. The CDR3 sequence is 15 residues long. Germline loops: CDR1 SQVTM, CDR2 ANQGSEA. V was clipped by 7 bases and J by 4 bases; unmatched bases: 11. As DNA, the CDR3 is TGCAGCGCTCACGAACCGGGACAGGGGGTCTATGGCTACACCTTC. Residues: CSAHEPGQGVYGYTF.

This chain joins TRBV30 and TRBJ1-1, with D possibly being TRBD1 (5 bases). With 2 bases removed from V and 2 bases from J, the gap between germline ends came to 9 bases. Germline-derived CDR1 and CDR2 are GTSNPN and SVGIG (reference sequence). The CDR3 is made up of 13 amino acids. DNA for the CDR3: TGTGCCTGGAGTAAGGGGACTAACACTGAAGCTTTCTTT. Its protein product is CAWSKGTNTEAFF.

CDR3 DNA sequence: TGTGCCAGCAGCCAAGATGGGACAGCAGCCAAAAACATTCAGTACTTC. Translating gives CASSQDGTAAKNIQYF. V gene TRBV14 combines with J gene TRBJ2-4; 7 bases agree with TRBD1. The J segment lost 0 bases and the V segment lost 0 bases, leaving 2 bases of the junction unmatched. The CDR3 loop spans 16 amino acids. Germline V CDR1 and CDR2: SGHDN, FVKESK.

This sequence joins TRBV9 and TRBJ1-1; D is uncertain. Trimming stripped 2 bases from V and 3 bases from J, with 5 bases between. Per germline, CDR1 SGDLS and CDR2 YYNGEE. CDR3 size: 12 residues. CDR3 sequence reads: CASSVQDTEAFF. The CDR3 DNA reads as TGTGCCAGCAGCGTTCAGGACACTGAAGCTTTCTTT.